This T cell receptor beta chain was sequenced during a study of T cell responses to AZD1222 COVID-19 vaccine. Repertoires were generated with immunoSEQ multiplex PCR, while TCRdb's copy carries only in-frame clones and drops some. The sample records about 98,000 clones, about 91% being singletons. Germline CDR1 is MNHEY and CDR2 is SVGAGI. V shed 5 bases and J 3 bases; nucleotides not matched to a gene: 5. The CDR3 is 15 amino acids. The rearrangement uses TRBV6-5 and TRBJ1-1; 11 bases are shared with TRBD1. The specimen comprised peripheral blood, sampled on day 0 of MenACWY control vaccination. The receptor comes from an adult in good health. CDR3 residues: CASSPWTGGDTEAFF. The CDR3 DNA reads TGTGCCAGCAGTCCCTGGACAGGGGGCGACACTGAAGCTTTCTTT.